A single T cell receptor (beta chain) is shown here with its context. Allocation to cohorts depended on clinical history reported by the participants. Recovered participants had two consecutive negative NP/OP PCR tests, healthcare professional clearance, or symptom resolution. These data belong to a study of blood T cell repertoires in COVID-19. Trimming at V came to 9 bases and at J to 6 bases, leaving 10 bases not matched to a gene. Germline V gene data show CDR1 as MDHEN and CDR2 as SYDVKM. The CDR3 covers 15 residues. Authors' methods: Quantification of nucleated cells was approximated via reference gene primer amplification. Data came from immunoSEQ multiplex PCR; TCRdb stores just in-frame clones and leaves some out. The V and J calls and clone size are taken from that table; D and trimming were inferred from the DNA. The data contain about 470,000 clones, 75% to 90% of them singletons.

The rearrangement links TRBV28 to TRBJ2-2; 10 bases align to TRBD1. The source is a woman between 18 and 29 years old who had recovered from COVID-19. The sequenced material came from PBMCs or T cells enriched from blood (not recorded which). CDR3 sequence (DNA): TGTGCCAGTAGAACCGGGACAGGGGAGGCCGGGGAGCTGTTTTTT. Amino acid sequence: CASRTGTGEAGELFF.